The rows below give T cell receptor beta chains drawn from one sample of a study of T cell responses to AZD1222 COVID-19 vaccine. The repertoire was sequenced with immunoSEQ multiplex PCR; TCRdb's copy has only in-frame clones and lacks some. Of roughly 70,000 clones in the sample, 88% were seen once. Sequenced material: peripheral blood, taken 28 days after the second dose of the MenACWY control vaccine. These receptors were taken from an adult who received the MenACWY meningococcal vaccine as a control. The CDR3 runs from the conserved cysteine through the conserved F or W. D genes are given only for firm matches. The size field is filled for only some rows; it gives once, few, many or a size class.

J	V	size	D	DNA	CDR3
TRBJ2-4	TRBV24-1	once	NA	TGTGCCACCAGTGATTCAGGGGCGTCGAACATTCAGTACTTC	CATSDSGASNIQYF
TRBJ1-2	TRBV11-2	NA	NA	TGTGCCAGCAGCTTTGGAGGGGAAACTAACTATGGCTACACCTTC	CASSFGGETNYGYTF
TRBJ1-2	TRBV29-1	few	NA	TGCAGCGTAGGAGGAGCGGGGGCGGGCCTTGGCTACACCTTC	CSVGGAGAGLGYTF
TRBJ1-2	TRBV28	NA	NA	TGTGCCAGCAGTTTGACAGGTGGACCTAACTATGGCTACACCTTC	CASSLTGGPNYGYTF
TRBJ1-4	TRBV19	NA	TRBD1	TGTGCCAGTAGTATGGGACAGACGTGGGAAAAACTGTTTTTT	CASSMGQTWEKLFF
TRBJ2-7	TRBV14	NA	TRBD2	TGTGCCAGCAGCCTAGGACTAGCGGGGCTCCCCCCCTACGAGCAGTACTTC	CASSLGLAGLPPYEQYF
TRBJ1-1	TRBV29-1	NA	TRBD1	TGCAGCGCGGCGGGACAGATGAACACTGAAGCTTTCTTT	CSAAGQMNTEAFF
TRBJ2-5	TRBV11-3	NA	TRBD2	TGTGCCAGCAGCTTAGGTGTCGGGACTAGCGCCGGGGGGGAGACCCAGTACTTC	CASSLGVGTSAGGETQYF
TRBJ1-1	TRBV6-5	NA	NA	TGTGCCAGCAGCTTAGGTGGACAGAACACTGAAGCTTTCTTT	CASSLGGQNTEAFF
TRBJ1-1	TRBV2	NA	NA	TGTGCCAGCAGGCTAGACTGGGGGACTGAAGCTTTCTTT	CASRLDWGTEAFF
TRBJ2-3	TRBV11-1	NA	NA	TGTGCCAGCAGCTTAGCTTCGGGGGCTGGAGATACGCAGTATTTT	CASSLASGAGDTQYF
TRBJ1-1	TRBV9	NA	TRBD1	TGTGCCAGCAGCTCAGGGGGGGGTATGACTTGGCCTGAAGCTTTCTTT	CASSSGGGMTWPEAFF
TRBJ1-5	TRBV20-1	medium-sized	NA	TGCAGTGCTAGTAGTCTACAGAATCAGCCCCAGCATTTT	CSASSLQNQPQHF
TRBJ1-1	TRBV6-1	NA	NA	TGTGCCAGCAGTGAAGCGCTGGGCAGGGGAGGCGCTGAAGCTTTCTTT	CASSEALGRGGAEAFF
TRBJ2-2	TRBV27	once	NA	TGTGCCAGTCAACTTATGGGTGGGCCGGGGGCCACCGGGGAGCTGTTTTTT	CASQLMGGPGATGELFF
TRBJ1-2	TRBV10-3	NA	NA	TGTGCCATCAGTGAAGAGGGGGTCTATGGCTACACCTTC	CAISEEGVYGYTF
TRBJ1-1	TRBV7-2	NA	NA	TGTGCCAGCAGCTTAATGGGGGAGAACACTGAAGCTTTCTTT	CASSLMGENTEAFF
TRBJ2-1	TRBV11-2	NA	TRBD2	TGTGCCAGCGGCCCAAGACTAGCGGGGGGCAATGAGCAGTTCTTC	CASGPRLAGGNEQFF
TRBJ2-1	TRBV30	once	TRBD1	TGTGCCTGGAGTGTACCGGGACAGGGGAGATATGAGCAGTTCTTC	CAWSVPGQGRYEQFF
TRBJ2-3	TRBV6-5	NA	NA	TGTGCCAGCAGTCCCCTAGGGGCCGGAGATACGCAGTATTTT	CASSPLGAGDTQYF
TRBJ2-5	TRBV28	NA	NA	TGTGCCAGCAAGACACGAGGGACCCAGTACTTC	CASKTRGTQYF
TRBJ2-1	TRBV7-9	NA	NA	TGTGCCAGCAGCTTAGCGATGAATGAGCAGTTCTTC	CASSLAMNEQFF
TRBJ2-6	TRBV7-6	NA	NA	TGTGCCAGCAGCCCCACAACCACTGGGGCCAACGTCCTGACTTTC	CASSPTTTGANVLTF
TRBJ1-6	TRBV11-1	NA	NA	TGTGCCAGCAGCGTCGGGAGCTCCTATAATTCACCCCTCCACTTT	CASSVGSSYNSPLHF
TRBJ2-7	TRBV11-3	NA	NA	TGTGCCAGCCCTCGTTCTACCAACAGCGGCGTTTACTCCTACGAGCAGTACTTC	CASPRSTNSGVYSYEQYF
TRBJ2-3	TRBV5-1	NA	TRBD1	TGCGCCAGCAGCATTACCGGGACAGGGAAGACAGATACGCAGTATTTT	CASSITGTGKTDTQYF
TRBJ1-6	TRBV7-8	NA	NA	TGTGCCAGCAGTTCTGACTGGACGGATACACCCCTCCACTTT	CASSSDWTDTPLHF
TRBJ2-2	TRBV18	NA	TRBD2	TGTGCCAGCTCACCACCGGCCGGGAGGGACACCGGGGAGCTGTTTTTT	CASSPPAGRDTGELFF
TRBJ2-1	TRBV11-2	NA	NA	TGTGCCAGCAGCTTAGGAGGAGGGGATGAGCAGTTCTTC	CASSLGGGDEQFF
TRBJ2-2	TRBV19	NA	TRBD2	TGTGCCAGTCACCTAGCGGGAGGCACCGGGGAGCTGTTTTTT	CASHLAGGTGELFF
TRBJ1-2	TRBV19	NA	NA	TGTGCCAGTAGTACTGTGACACACTATGGCTACACCTTC	CASSTVTHYGYTF
TRBJ1-5	TRBV9	NA	NA	TGTGCCAGCAGCGTTCTAGGGGGCAATCAGCCCCAGCATTTT	CASSVLGGNQPQHF
TRBJ2-7	TRBV5-1	NA	NA	TGCGCCAGCTCCCCGGGGCGGGGAGTGGGATACTACGAGCAGTACTTC	CASSPGRGVGYYEQYF
TRBJ2-3	TRBV6-4	NA	TRBD2	TGTGCCAGCAGTGGGACTAGCGGGACTAAGAATACGCAGTATTTT	CASSGTSGTKNTQYF
TRBJ1-2	TRBV5-1	NA	NA	TGCGCCAGCAGTGGTGGGTTGAGGCTTGGCTACACCTTC	CASSGGLRLGYTF
TRBJ1-2	TRBV4-1	NA	NA	TGCGCCAGCAGCCCAACCGTGATCCGCGGGGGCTACACCTTC	CASSPTVIRGGYTF
TRBJ2-1	TRBV5-1	NA	NA	TGCGCCAGCAGCTTGGCCCTGAGCCCCTACAATGAGCAGTTCTTC	CASSLALSPYNEQFF
TRBJ2-3	TRBV5-1	NA	TRBD2	TGCGCCAGTACAAGCGGGAGGGCCCCAGATACGCAGTATTTT	CASTSGRAPDTQYF
TRBJ1-2	TRBV28	NA	NA	TGTGCCGGTGGAGAGGGGTTAGCGGGCTATGGCTACACCTTC	CAGGEGLAGYGYTF
TRBJ2-7	TRBV4-1	NA	NA	TGCGCCAGCAGCCCCACCTCGAGCAGGGACTACGAGCAGTACTTC	CASSPTSSRDYEQYF
TRBJ2-7	TRBV9	once	TRBD2	TGTGCCAGCAGCGCCGCCGTAGCGGGGGGGCAAGAGCAGTACTTC	CASSAAVAGGQEQYF
TRBJ2-6	TRBV12-3/TRBV12-4	NA	NA	TGTGCCAGCACCACCTGGGGGGCCAACGTCCTGACTTTC	CASTTWGANVLTF
TRBJ1-6	TRBV6-1	NA	NA	TGTGCCAGCAGTGAAGTGAGGGGCGATTCACCCCTCCACTTT	CASSEVRGDSPLHF
TRBJ1-3	TRBV19	NA	NA	TGTGCCAGTAGCCCGGGGGTGCGAAACACCATATATTTT	CASSPGVRNTIYF
TRBJ2-7	TRBV15	NA	NA	TGTGCCACCAGCAGTGGACAGCGCGAGCAGTACTTC	CATSSGQREQYF
TRBJ2-7	TRBV3-1/TRBV3-2	NA	NA	TGTGCCAGCAGCCAAGATATAGGAGAGCAGTACTTC	CASSQDIGEQYF
TRBJ1-6	TRBV12-3/TRBV12-4	NA	NA	TGTGCCAGCAGTTTAGGAAGGGATTCACCCCTCCACTTT	CASSLGRDSPLHF
TRBJ2-2	TRBV10-2	NA	NA	TGCGCCTCACGCCCCTTGACCGGGGAGCTGTTTTTT	CASRPLTGELFF
TRBJ1-3	TRBV12-3/TRBV12-4	NA	NA	TGTGCCAGTGCAGGGCCAGGAAACACCATATATTTT	CASAGPGNTIYF
TRBJ2-7	TRBV10-3	NA	TRBD1	TGTGCCATCAGTCAGGGGGCTGGAAGTTACGAGCAGTACTTC	CAISQGAGSYEQYF
TRBJ2-3	TRBV30	NA	TRBD1	TGTGCCTGCACAATCCCGGGACAGGGGGACGGGTCTAGCACAGATACGCAGTATTTT	CACTIPGQGDGSSTDTQYF